This T cell receptor (beta chain) was recovered during a study of blood T cell repertoires in COVID-19 (dated by TCRdb to 2018 to 2021). About the study as a whole: Samples covering the acute and convalescent phases of COVID-19 were provided by collaborators in the United States, Italy and Spain. The material from the prospective study consisted of cDNA or gDNA derived from T cells, B-cell-depleted T cells, or PBMCs. Deeply sampled blood TCRbeta repertoires from subjects exposed to, actively infected with, or recovered from COVID-19 were included in the dataset. The repertoires were released in a freely available public database intended as a resource for research on the immune response to SARS-CoV-2. Samples came from the ongoing ImmuneRACE study (first 160 participants) plus 1,254 subjects from 6 global collaborators. The sample metadata nearly always contained a de-identified subject ID, COVID-19 status, age in years and sex. Where available, HLA class I and class II types were obtained from metadata supplied by the sample provider rather than from assay-based typing. The research as a whole found: The quantity of clinical and demographic metadata differed by source and by participant and was supplied without curation.

About this clone: The antigen it recognizes is unknown. The sample holds no much larger clone one base away, and base qualities are not on file.

TCRbeta CDR3 regions were amplified from genomic DNA using the immunoSEQ Assay, a bias-controlled multiplex PCR. The source study handled its data this way. The number of nucleated cells in each sample was estimated from the amplification of reference gene primers within the assay. Sequence reads were collapsed and filtered to measure the absolute abundance of every unique TCRbeta CDR3 rearrangement. For each sample, productive Simpson clonality was calculated as the square root of Simpson's diversity index across productive rearrangements. TCRdb provides this immuneACCESS table in a form limited to in-frame rearrangements. Some clones are lacking; in checked studies, under half of them reflect an unresolved V gene, and why the rest are absent is not known. V, J and clone size were drawn from that table, and D and trimming were deduced from the DNA. The sample table records around 150,000 clones; under 85% of these occur just once. Roughly 3.7% of the sample is in the top ten clones.

Collaborating institutions collected whole blood in K2EDTA tubes following their own protocols. Collaborator samples were shipped for TCRbeta analysis as frozen whole blood, isolated PBMCs, or DNA extracted from either sample type. Specimen: peripheral blood. This TCR was sampled from a woman at least 80 years old with acute or convalescent COVID-19.

The DNA reads as follows: TGCGCCAGCACACGACTAGCGGGGGGCGGGAATGAGCAGTTCTTC. It is translated as CASTRLAGGGNEQFF. The chain employs TRBV5-1 and TRBJ2-1, and TRBD2 matches 13 of the central bases. V and J are trimmed by 6 bases and 7 bases, and the gene matches miss 7 bases of the junction. There are 15 amino acids in the CDR3, from cysteine to phenylalanine inclusive. Of the read, only the CDR3 DNA is kept; its 45 bases are in frame from base 1. The germline V gene specifies SGHRS as CDR1 and YFSETQ as CDR2.